What follows are 2 T cell receptor beta chains derived from one specimen sequenced in a study of T cells in women clearing cervical HPV infection. The data were produced by immunoSEQ multiplex PCR, yet TCRdb's version contains in-frame clones alone and is incomplete. Recorded for this sample: more than 45,000 clones. Source material: blood buffy coat. The origin of the receptors is a woman aged 18 to 75 with a cervical HPV16 infection that either progressed to CIN3+ or cleared (not recorded which).

The sequenced part of the CDR3 DNA is TGTGCCAGCTCACCACCGTACGGGGGGGTTTACAATGAG. The encoded protein is CASSPPYGGVYNE. The whole CDR3 sequence reads CASSPPYGGVYNEQFF. The rearrangement joins TRBV18 to TRBJ2-1; 8 bases match TRBD2. The missing CDR3 end, 3 residues past where the read stops, is filled in from the germline J gene. V shed 0 bases and J 4 bases; nucleotides not matched to a gene: 5. CDR1 is KGHSH, CDR2 LQKENI, per germline. The CDR3 is 16 amino acids.

As concerns this clone: The read finishes 3 residues shy of the CDR3 end, and the germline J gene is used to complete it. The chain recombines TRBV12-5 with TRBJ2-7; the D is unclear. The germline V gene encodes CDR1 LGHNT and CDR2 FRNRAP. V dropped 5 bases and J dropped 2 bases, with 19 bases sitting between them. There are 16 residues in the CDR3. CDR3 region: CASGLRRALTPYEQYF. Incomplete CDR3 DNA: TGTGCTAGTGGTCTCAGAAGGGCTCTAACCCCCTACGAG. Complete variable domain (other parts from reference TRBV12-5 and TRBJ2-7): DARVTQTPRHKVTEMGQEVTMRCQPILGHNTVFWYRQTMMQGLELLAYFRNRAPLDDSGMPKDRFSAEMPDATLATLKIQPSEPRDSAVYFCASGLRRALTPYEQYFGPGTRLTVT.